Here is one T cell receptor (beta chain) with its context. This sample stems from a study of CD8 T cells in Susac syndrome. Looked up from germline, CDR1 is MNHEY and CDR2 is SMNVEV (reference sequence). This CDR3 region has 13 residues. V lost 2 bases, J lost 2 bases, and 6 bases lay in between. TCR beta sequencing covered blood CD8+ and CD4+ T cells. TEMRA cells were FACS-enriched, and CD8+ and CD4+ T cells were isolated negatively. The RNA, about 0.45 to 1 ug, was put through reverse transcription using random hexamers. The immunoSEQ assay covered 54 Vbeta and 13 Jbeta segments for CDR3. A single record per CDR3 protein comes from TCRdb applying MiXCR to the immunoSEQ multiplex PCR reads. This table holds 100,000 to 150,000 distinct CDR3 sequences, just over 90% found once.

This chain links TRBV27 with TRBJ1-2; D unresolved. The receptor was derived from a human donor with multiple sclerosis. Sequencing used CD8+ T cells from PBMCs. The chain's CDR3 is CASSLNVNYGYTF. Here the CDR3 DNA reads TGTGCCAGCAGTTTAAATGTAAACTATGGCTACACCTTC.